This TCR beta chain was obtained from a study of T-cell memory formation after mild COVID-19. This CDR3 contains 14 residues. Trimming took 6 bases from V and 9 from J, leaving 16 bases between them. The germline V gene encodes CDR1 SGHRS and CDR2 YFSETQ. MiXCR, applied by TCRdb to the 5' RACE reads, yields one record per CDR3 protein. Here the sample spans hundreds of thousands of distinct CDR3 sequences, approximately 15% being singletons. Findings and caveats of the study: Clones that shrank (day 15 to 85) were balanced CD4/CD8, whereas later expanders leaned CD4+.

Comment on this clonotype: Antigen unknown.

Specimen: PBMCs or a T cell subset sorted from them (not recorded which). The V gene is TRBV5-1, the J gene TRBJ1-6, with D hard to call. The source of this sequence is a young man who had mild COVID-19 (a few samples of this study predate the infection). Cell type and time point are not known. CDR3 sequence reads: CASTEGGGSSPLHF. The CDR3 coding sequence is TGCGCCAGCACGGAGGGCGGAGGGAGTTCACCCCTCCACTTT.